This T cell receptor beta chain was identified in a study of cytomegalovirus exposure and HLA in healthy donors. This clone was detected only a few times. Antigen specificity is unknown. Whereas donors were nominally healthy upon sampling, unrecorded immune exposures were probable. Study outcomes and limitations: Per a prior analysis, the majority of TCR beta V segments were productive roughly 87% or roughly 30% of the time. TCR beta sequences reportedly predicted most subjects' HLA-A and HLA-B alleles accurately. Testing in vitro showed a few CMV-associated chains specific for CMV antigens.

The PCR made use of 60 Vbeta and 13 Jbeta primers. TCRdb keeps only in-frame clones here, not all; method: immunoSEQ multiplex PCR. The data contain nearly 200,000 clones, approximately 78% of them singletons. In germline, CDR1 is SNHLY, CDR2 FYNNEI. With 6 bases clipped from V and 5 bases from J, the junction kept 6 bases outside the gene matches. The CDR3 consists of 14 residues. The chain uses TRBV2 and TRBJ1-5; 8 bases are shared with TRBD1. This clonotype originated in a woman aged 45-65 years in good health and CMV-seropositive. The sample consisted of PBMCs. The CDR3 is CASSRQGFDQPQHF. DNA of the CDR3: TGTGCCAGCAGCAGACAGGGGTTCGATCAGCCCCAGCATTTT.